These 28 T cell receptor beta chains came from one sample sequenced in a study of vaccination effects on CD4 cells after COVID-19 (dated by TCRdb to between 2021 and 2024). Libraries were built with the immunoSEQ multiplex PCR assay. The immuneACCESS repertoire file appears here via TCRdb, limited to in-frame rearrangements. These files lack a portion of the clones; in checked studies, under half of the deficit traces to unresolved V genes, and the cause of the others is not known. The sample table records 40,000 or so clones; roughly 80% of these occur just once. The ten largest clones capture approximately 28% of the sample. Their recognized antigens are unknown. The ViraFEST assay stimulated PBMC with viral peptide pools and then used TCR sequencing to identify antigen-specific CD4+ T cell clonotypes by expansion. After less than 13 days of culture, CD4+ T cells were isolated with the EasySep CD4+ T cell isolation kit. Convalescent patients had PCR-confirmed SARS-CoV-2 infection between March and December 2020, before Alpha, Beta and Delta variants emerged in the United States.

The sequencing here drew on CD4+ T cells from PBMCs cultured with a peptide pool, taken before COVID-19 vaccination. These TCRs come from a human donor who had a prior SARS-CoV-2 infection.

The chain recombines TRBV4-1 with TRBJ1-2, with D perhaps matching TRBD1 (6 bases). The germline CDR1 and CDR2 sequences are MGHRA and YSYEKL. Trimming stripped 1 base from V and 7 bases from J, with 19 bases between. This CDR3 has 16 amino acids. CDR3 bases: TGCGCCAGCAGCCAAGGGGGCGTAGGGGGGGCACCTGGCTACACCTTC. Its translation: CASSQGGVGGAPGYTF.

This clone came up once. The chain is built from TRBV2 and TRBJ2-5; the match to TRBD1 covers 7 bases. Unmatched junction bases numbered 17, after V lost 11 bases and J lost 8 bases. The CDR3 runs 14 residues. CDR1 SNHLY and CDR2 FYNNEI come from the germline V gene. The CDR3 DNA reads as TGTGCCGGTCGACGGGACAGAACTGCACGAACCCAGTACTTC. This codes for CAGRRDRTARTQYF.

CDR3 DNA sequence: TGTGCCAGCAGTGAATCACGGGGCGCCACCGGGGAGCTGTTTTTT. It yields the protein CASSESRGATGELFF. The chain recombines TRBV6-1 with TRBJ2-2; either TRBD1 or TRBD2 may fit D (5 bases each). CDR3 length: 15 amino acids. From germline, CDR1 is MNHNS and CDR2 SASEGT. The germline V and J ends were trimmed by 2 bases and 4 bases, with 11 bases remaining between them.

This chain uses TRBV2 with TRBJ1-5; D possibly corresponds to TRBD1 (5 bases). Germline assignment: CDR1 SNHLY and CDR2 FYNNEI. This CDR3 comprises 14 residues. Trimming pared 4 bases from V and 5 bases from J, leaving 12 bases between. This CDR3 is CASSVRQGDQPQHF. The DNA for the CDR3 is TGTGCCAGCAGTGTAAGGCAGGGAGATCAGCCCCAGCATTTT.

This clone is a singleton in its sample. In DNA, the CDR3 is TGTGCCAGCAGCTTAAGACAGAGCTCTGGGGCCAACGTCCTGACTTTC. Its protein is CASSLRQSSGANVLTF. V is TRBV11-3 and J is TRBJ2-6; tentative D call: TRBD1 (5 bases). Germline V gene lookup returns CDR1 SGHNT and CDR2 YENEEA. The V and J ends lost 2 bases and 0 bases respectively, with 8 bases between them. This CDR3 has 16 residues.

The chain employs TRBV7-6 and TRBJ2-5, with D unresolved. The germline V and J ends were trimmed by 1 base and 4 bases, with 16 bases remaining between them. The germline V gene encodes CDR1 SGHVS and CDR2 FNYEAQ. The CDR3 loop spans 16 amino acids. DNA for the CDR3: TGTGCCAGCAGCTTAGTGACATCGATACGGTCAGAGACCCAGTACTTC. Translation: CASSLVTSIRSETQYF.

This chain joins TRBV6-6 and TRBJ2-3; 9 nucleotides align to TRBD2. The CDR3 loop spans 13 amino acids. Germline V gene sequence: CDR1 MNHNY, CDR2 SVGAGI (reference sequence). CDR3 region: CAHKAGGPDTQYF. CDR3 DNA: TGTGCTCACAAAGCGGGGGGTCCAGATACGCAGTATTTT.

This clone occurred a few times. The CDR3 bases are TGCGCCAGCAGCCCGGGGACAGGGGCTAGCACAGATACGCAGTATTTT. This codes for CASSPGTGASTDTQYF. The chain recombines TRBV5-1 with TRBJ2-3; 10 bases align to TRBD1. Germline CDR1 SGHRS, CDR2 YFSETQ. The CDR3 extends over 16 amino acids. The ends lost 4 bases at V and 0 bases at J; junction bases unmatched: 5.

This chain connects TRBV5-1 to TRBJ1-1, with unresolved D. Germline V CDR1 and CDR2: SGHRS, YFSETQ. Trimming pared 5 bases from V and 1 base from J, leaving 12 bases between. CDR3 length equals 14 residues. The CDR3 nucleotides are TGCGCCAGCAGTGATGTGAGTCGGAACACTGAAGCTTTCTTT. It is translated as CASSDVSRNTEAFF. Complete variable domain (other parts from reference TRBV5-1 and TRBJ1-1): KAGVTQTPRYLIKTRGQQVTLSCSPISGHRSVSWYQQTPGQGLQFLFEYFSETQRNKGNFPGRFSGRQFSNSRSEMNVSTLELGDSALYLCASSDVSRNTEAFFGQGTRLTVV.

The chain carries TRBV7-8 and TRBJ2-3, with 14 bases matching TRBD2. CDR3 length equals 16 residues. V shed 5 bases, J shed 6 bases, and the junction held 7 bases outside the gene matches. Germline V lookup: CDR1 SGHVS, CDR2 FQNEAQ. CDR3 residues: CASSPGLAGAGDTQYF. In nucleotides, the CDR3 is TGTGCCAGCAGCCCGGGACTAGCGGGGGCCGGGGATACGCAGTATTTT.

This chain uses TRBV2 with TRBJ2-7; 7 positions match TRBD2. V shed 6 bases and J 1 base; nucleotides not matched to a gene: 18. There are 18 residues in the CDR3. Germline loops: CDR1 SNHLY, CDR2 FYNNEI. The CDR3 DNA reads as TGTGCCAGCAGCCCCAGGGATTTGGGTTGGGGGGGATCCTACGAGCAGTACTTC. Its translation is CASSPRDLGWGGSYEQYF.

This CDR3 reads CASSVRGQGEADTQYF. The CDR3 bases are TGTGCCAGCAGCGTCCGGGGACAGGGGGAGGCAGATACGCAGTATTTT. V gene TRBV7-9 combines with J gene TRBJ2-3; 11 bases map to TRBD1. CDR1 SEHNR and CDR2 FQNEAQ come from the germline V gene (reference sequence). Trimming took 5 bases from V and 4 from J; bases not matched to a gene: 8. This CDR3 contains 16 residues.

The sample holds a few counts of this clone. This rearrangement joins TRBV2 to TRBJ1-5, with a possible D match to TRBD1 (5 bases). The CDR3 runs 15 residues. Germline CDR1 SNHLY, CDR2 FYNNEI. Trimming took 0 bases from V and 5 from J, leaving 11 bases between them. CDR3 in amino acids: CASSEAQKGHQPQHF. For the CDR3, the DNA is TGTGCCAGCAGTGAAGCGCAAAAGGGGCATCAGCCCCAGCATTTT.

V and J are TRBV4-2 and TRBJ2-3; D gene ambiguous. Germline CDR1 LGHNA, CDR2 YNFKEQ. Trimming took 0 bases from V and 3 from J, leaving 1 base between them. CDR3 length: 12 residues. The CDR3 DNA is TGTGCCAGCAGCCAAGAAACAGATACGCAGTATTTT. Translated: CASSQETDTQYF.

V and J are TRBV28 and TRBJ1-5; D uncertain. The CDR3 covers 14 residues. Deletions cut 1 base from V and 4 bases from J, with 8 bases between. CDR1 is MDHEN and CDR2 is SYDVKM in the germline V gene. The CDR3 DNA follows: TGTGCCAGCAGTTTATTGGGCAGGAATCAGCCCCAGCATTTT. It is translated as CASSLLGRNQPQHF. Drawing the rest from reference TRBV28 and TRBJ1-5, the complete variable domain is DVKVTQSSRYLVKRTGEKVFLECVQDMDHENMFWYRQDPGLGLRLIYFSYDVKMKEKGDIPEGYSVSREKKERFSLILESASTNQTSMYLCASSLLGRNQPQHFGDGTRLSIL.

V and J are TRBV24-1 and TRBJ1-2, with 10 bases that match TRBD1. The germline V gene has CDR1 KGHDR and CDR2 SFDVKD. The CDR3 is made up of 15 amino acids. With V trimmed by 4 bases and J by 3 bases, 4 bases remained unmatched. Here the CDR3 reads CATSDAGTGDYGYTF. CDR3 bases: TGTGCCACCAGTGACGCGGGGACAGGGGACTATGGCTACACCTTC.

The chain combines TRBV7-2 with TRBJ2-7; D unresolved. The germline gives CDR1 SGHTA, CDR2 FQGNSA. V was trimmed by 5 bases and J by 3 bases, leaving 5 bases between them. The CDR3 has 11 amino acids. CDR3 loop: CASSLYYEQYF. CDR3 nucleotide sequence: TGTGCCAGCAGCCTATACTACGAGCAGTACTTC.

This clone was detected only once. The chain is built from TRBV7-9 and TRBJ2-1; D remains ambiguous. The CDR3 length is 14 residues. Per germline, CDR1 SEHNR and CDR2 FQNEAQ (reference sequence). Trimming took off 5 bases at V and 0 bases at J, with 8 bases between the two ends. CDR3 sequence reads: CASSPKSSYNEQFF. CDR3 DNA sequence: TGTGCCAGCAGCCCTAAGAGCTCCTACAATGAGCAGTTCTTC.

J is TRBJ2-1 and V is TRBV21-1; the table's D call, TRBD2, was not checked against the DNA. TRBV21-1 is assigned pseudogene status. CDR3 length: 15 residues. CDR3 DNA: TGTGCCAGCAGCACCCCTAGCGGGACATACAATGAGCAGTTCTTC. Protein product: CASSTPSGTYNEQFF.

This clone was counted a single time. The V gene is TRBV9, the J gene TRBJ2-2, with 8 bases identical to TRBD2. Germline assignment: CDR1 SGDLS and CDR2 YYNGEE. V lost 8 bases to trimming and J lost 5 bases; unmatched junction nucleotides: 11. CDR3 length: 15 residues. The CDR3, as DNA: TGTGCCAGTACTCGGGCGGGGGGAAATACCGGGGAGCTGTTTTTT. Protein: CASTRAGGNTGELFF.

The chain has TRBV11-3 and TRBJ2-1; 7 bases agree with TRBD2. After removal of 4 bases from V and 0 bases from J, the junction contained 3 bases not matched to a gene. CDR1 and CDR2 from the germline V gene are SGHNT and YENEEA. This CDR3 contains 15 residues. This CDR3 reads CASSWRELSYNEQFF. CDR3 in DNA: TGTGCCAGCAGCTGGCGGGAGCTCTCCTACAATGAGCAGTTCTTC. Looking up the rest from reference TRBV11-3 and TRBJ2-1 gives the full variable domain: EAGVVQSPRYKIIEKKQPVAFWCNPISGHNTLYWYLQNLGQGPELLIRYENEEAVDDSQLPKDRFSAERLKGVDSTLKIQPAELGDSAVYLCASSWRELSYNEQFFGPGTRLTVL.

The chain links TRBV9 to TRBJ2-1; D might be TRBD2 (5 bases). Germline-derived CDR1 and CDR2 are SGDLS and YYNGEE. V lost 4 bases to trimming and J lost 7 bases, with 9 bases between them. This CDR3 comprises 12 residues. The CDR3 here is CASSTDSNEQFF. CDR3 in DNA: TGTGCCAGCAGCACGGACTCGAATGAGCAGTTCTTC.

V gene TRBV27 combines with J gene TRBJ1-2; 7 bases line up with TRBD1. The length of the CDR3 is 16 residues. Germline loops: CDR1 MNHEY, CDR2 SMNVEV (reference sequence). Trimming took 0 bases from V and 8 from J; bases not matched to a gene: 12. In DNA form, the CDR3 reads TGTGCCAGCAGTTTATCGCGTTCTCGACAGGGCAGCGGCTACACCTTC. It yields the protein CASSLSRSRQGSGYTF.

DNA for the CDR3: TGTGCCAGCAGCCGAGGACTAGCGACAGATACGCAGTATTTT. Amino acids: CASSRGLATDTQYF. The gene calls are TRBV7-3 and TRBJ2-3; 9 bases line up with TRBD2. Germline V CDR1 and CDR2: SGHTA, FQGTGA. The V gene end was trimmed by 5 bases and the J gene end by 3 bases; junction bases not matched to a gene: 3. The CDR3 consists of 14 residues.

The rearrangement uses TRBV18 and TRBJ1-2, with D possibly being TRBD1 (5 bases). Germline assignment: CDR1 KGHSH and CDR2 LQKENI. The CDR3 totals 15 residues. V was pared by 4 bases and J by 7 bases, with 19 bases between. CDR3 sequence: CASSRGTGTLSGYTF. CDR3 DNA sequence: TGTGCCAGCTCACGAGGAACCGGGACTCTCTCTGGCTACACCTTC. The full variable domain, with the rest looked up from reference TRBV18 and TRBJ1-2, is NAGVMQNPRHLVRRRGQEARLRCSPMKGHSHVYWYRQLPEEGLKFMVYLQKENIIDESGMPKERFSAEFPKEGPSILRIQQVVRGDSAAYFCASSRGTGTLSGYTFGSGTRLTVV.

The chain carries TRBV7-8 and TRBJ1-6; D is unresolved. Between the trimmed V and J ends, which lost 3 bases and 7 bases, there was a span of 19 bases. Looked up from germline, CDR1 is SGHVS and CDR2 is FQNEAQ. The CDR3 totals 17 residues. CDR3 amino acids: CASSFVKGRPANSPLHF. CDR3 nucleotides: TGTGCCAGCAGCTTCGTTAAAGGACGCCCGGCGAATTCACCCCTCCACTTT.

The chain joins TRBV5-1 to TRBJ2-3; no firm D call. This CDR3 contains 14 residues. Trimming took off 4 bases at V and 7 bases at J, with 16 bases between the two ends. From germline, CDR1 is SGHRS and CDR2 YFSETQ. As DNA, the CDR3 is TGCGCCAGCAGCCCCTACCAAGACGGAAATACGCAGTATTTT. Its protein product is CASSPYQDGNTQYF. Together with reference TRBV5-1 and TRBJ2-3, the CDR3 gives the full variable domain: KAGVTQTPRYLIKTRGQQVTLSCSPISGHRSVSWYQQTPGQGLQFLFEYFSETQRNKGNFPGRFSGRQFSNSRSEMNVSTLELGDSALYLCASSPYQDGNTQYFGPGTRLTVL.

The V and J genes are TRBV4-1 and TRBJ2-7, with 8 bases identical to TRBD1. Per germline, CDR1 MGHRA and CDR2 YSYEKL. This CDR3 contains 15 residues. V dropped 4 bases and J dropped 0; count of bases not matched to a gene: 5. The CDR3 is CASSRRTGSSYEQYF. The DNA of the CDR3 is TGCGCCAGCAGCCGCCGGACAGGGAGCTCCTACGAGCAGTACTTC.